This is a list of T cell receptor beta chains from one sample in a study of blood T cell repertoires in COVID-19. This table comes from immunoSEQ multiplex PCR, and its TCRdb copy is limited to in-frame clones, with some not included. Counted here are more than 300,000 clones, 86% occurring once; the ten biggest clones make up 1.6%. Sequencing was performed on peripheral blood. The receptors originated from a woman in her forties or fifties with acute or convalescent COVID-19. The CDR3 runs from the conserved cysteine through the conserved F or W. Each record gives: V gene, clone size, CDR3 protein. Clone size is shown for a subset of rows, as once, few, many or a class of expanded clone.

TRBV28 | - | CASREGGPYNEQFF
TRBV18 | once | CASSPVTTQETQYF
TRBV18 | - | CASSPLPPTGLGNTIYF
TRBV6-1 | few | CASSEVGDYGYTF
TRBV15 | - | CATSRGGLTIYEQYF
TRBV5-1 | - | CASSSSGLGTEAFF
TRBV18 | - | CASSLSGRGDNEQFF
TRBV5-1 | once | CASSTPAANTGELFF
TRBV6-6 | - | CASSKLAGVNTGELFF
TRBV6-6 | once | CASSGAGSPSNQPQHF
TRBV24-1 | - | CATSDPRGTYEQYF
TRBV19 | - | CASSRPNSETQYF
TRBV30 | - | CAWSVSSGLEETQYF
TRBV29-1 | few | CSVAPGQGMNTEAFF
TRBV27 | - | CASGETGNSYEQYF
TRBV7-6 | - | CASSLGDRGNEQYF
TRBV18 | - | CASSPRGRETQYF
TRBV11-3 | few | CASSLGWGQAYEQYF
TRBV7-8 | few | CASSLVGRSGEQYF
TRBV6-2/TRBV6-3 | - | CASSYIEVFSLNTEAFF
TRBV5-1 | - | CASSSQGVSGNTIYF
TRBV5-1 | - | CASSAGQGVWELFF
TRBV21-1 | - | CASSKLRGTREFNEQFF
TRBV3-1/TRBV3-2 | - | CASRLYNEQFF
TRBV24-1 | - | CATSEDYRRQFF
TRBV29-1 | - | CSVVAGQYNEQFF
TRBV25-1 | - | CASSARSSSYEQYF
TRBV9 | - | CASSASRTSGATDTQYF
TRBV5-1 | - | CASSFGGDGQPQHF
TRBV7-9 | - | CASSGLGQTPQHF
TRBV10-3 | once | CAITSGRGETQYF
TRBV28 | - | CASKGRSNEKLFF
TRBV7-2 | few | CASSLARGQPQHF
TRBV6-5 | - | CASIRAGGRIDTQYF
TRBV21-1 | - | CASSKGGGDTRTDTQYF
TRBV30 | - | CAWGLAGARELFF
TRBV20-1 | few | CSASQREGLWGETQYF
TRBV27 | - | CASRPSGQDYNEQFF
TRBV7-9 | - | CASSPSGQGDAFF
TRBV30 | - | CAWSATGTANTEAFF
TRBV27 | - | CASSFTGGYYNEQFF
TRBV15 | - | CATSGDGLAGISGANVLTF
TRBV7-9 | few | CASSLLRVGTEAFF
TRBV9 | - | CASSALAGGPGENIQYF
TRBV19 | once | CASSTWALARPKSTAGGPQEQYF